The clone carrying this TCR beta chain appeared many times. Its antigen is not identified. This entry belongs to a study of breast tumors, draining lymph nodes, adjacent tissues. Study results and limitations: Data fit most tumor T cells coming from lymph node, expanding in tumor. Compared with lymph nodes, tumors were less diverse; compared with nontumor tissue, more. The lymph node origin of tumor T cells was framed as consistent with a hypothesis, not demonstrated.

TCRdb re-called the multiplex PCR reads through MiXCR, storing one row per CDR3 protein. The table lists approximately 280,000 distinct CDR3 sequences, around 31% of them singletons. Breast cancer patients provided tissue from their axillary draining lymph nodes. This CDR3 has 12 residues. The germline V gene encodes CDR1 SNHLY and CDR2 FYNNEI. V lost 5 bases, J lost 4 bases, and 9 bases lay in between. Sequenced: axillary lymph node tissue. The TCR originated in a female donor with breast cancer. Some clones in this sample may be carry-over from other donors' samples. V gene TRBV2 combines with J gene TRBJ2-7; D may be TRBD1 (5 bases). Written as DNA, the CDR3 is TGTGCCAGCAGTATGACAGAATACGAGCAGTACTTC. Translated: CASSMTEYEQYF.